Listed here are 30 T cell receptor beta chains from one sample, sequenced in a study of cytomegalovirus exposure and HLA in healthy donors. The PCR was carried out with 60 Vbeta primers and 13 Jbeta primers. Generated by immunoSEQ multiplex PCR, the TCRdb table keeps only in-frame clones and is missing some. The table has roughly 150,000 clones, roughly 80% seen once; the top ten hold 1.3%. Sequencing input: PBMCs. The receptors derive from a man aged 50-59 years in good health and CMV-seropositive.

The chain combines TRBV23-1 with TRBJ2-7; 9 bases map to TRBD2. TRBV23-1 is classed as an ORF, of uncertain function. The J segment lost 2 bases and the V segment lost 0 bases, leaving 17 bases of the junction unmatched. CDR3 length equals 20 residues. CDR3 residues: CASSQSAVWDLAGRTYEQYF. CDR3 DNA sequence: TGCGCCAGCAGTCAATCGGCGGTGTGGGACCTAGCGGGGCGGACCTACGAGCAGTACTTC.

This chain uses TRBV5-1 with TRBJ1-2; 8 bases agree with TRBD1. This CDR3 is 14 amino acids long. Germline CDR1 and CDR2: SGHRS and YFSETQ. The trim removed 4 bases at V and 6 bases at J, leaving 8 bases unmatched. CDR3 loop: CASSGNRGADGYTF. The CDR3 DNA sequence: TGCGCCAGCAGCGGGAACAGGGGGGCAGATGGCTACACCTTC.

The J gene is TRBJ2-2, the V gene TRBV27, with TRBD2 identical over 10 bases. The CDR3 has 20 amino acids. CDR1 and CDR2 from the germline V gene are MNHEY and SMNVEV (reference sequence). Unmatched junction bases numbered 21, after V lost 4 bases and J lost 7 bases. CDR3 DNA: TGTGCCAGCAGTTCCTCCACTAGCGGGGTTGGGGATACGGTCAGCGGGGAGCTGTTTTTT. Protein sequence: CASSSSTSGVGDTVSGELFF.

The chain recombines TRBV5-5 with TRBJ2-3; 7 bases are shared with TRBD1. CDR1 is SGHKS, CDR2 YYEKEE, per germline (reference sequence). The ends lost 4 bases at V and 2 bases at J; junction bases unmatched: 10. This CDR3 region has 16 residues. The CDR3: CASSPRRQGDTDTQYF. CDR3 bases: TGTGCCAGCAGCCCCCGGCGCCAGGGGGACACAGATACGCAGTATTTT. Combining the CDR3 with reference TRBV5-5 and TRBJ2-3 gives the whole variable domain DAGVTQSPTHLIKTRGQQVTLRCSPISGHKSVSWYQQVLGQGPQFIFQYYEKEERGRGNFPDRFSARQFPNYSSELNVNALLLGDSALYLCASSPRRQGDTDTQYFGPGTRLTVL.

The chain links TRBV11-2 to TRBJ1-6; no firm D call. Germline V gene lookup returns CDR1 SGHAT and CDR2 FQNNGV. V lost 1 base to trimming and J lost 7 bases, with 8 bases between them. The CDR3 covers 14 residues. The CDR3 DNA reads as TGTGCCAGCAGCTTAGTGACACAGAATTCACCCCTCCACTTT. Its protein is CASSLVTQNSPLHF.

This sequence joins TRBV27 and TRBJ1-1; 8 nucleotides line up with TRBD1. Per the germline V gene, CDR1 is MNHEY and CDR2 is SMNVEV (reference sequence). The CDR3 contains 15 residues. The ends lost 5 bases at V and 5 bases at J; junction bases unmatched: 10. Here the CDR3 reads CASSVQGAPSTEAFF. The CDR3 DNA reads as TGTGCCAGCAGTGTGCAGGGGGCCCCGAGTACTGAAGCTTTCTTT.

V gene TRBV2 combines with J gene TRBJ2-1, with 8 positions matching TRBD1. CDR1 is SNHLY and CDR2 is FYNNEI in the germline V gene. The CDR3 extends over 15 amino acids. The V gene end was trimmed by 5 bases and the J gene end by 5 bases; junction bases not matched to a gene: 8. The CDR3 sequence is CASSPPGTGDNEQFF. In DNA form, the CDR3 reads TGTGCCAGCAGTCCCCCCGGGACAGGAGACAATGAGCAGTTCTTC.

The chain couples TRBV7-2 to TRBJ1-2; 9 bases align to TRBD1. Germline V gene sequence: CDR1 SGHTA, CDR2 FQGNSA. The CDR3 covers 18 residues. The V gene end was trimmed by 4 bases and the J gene end by 4 bases; junction bases not matched to a gene: 16. CDR3 nucleotides: TGTGCCAGCAGCTCCACCGACCCCGGGACAGGGAGATCCTATGGCTACACCTTC. Translated: CASSSTDPGTGRSYGYTF.

V usage is TRBV15 and J usage is TRBJ2-7; maybe TRBD2 (6 bases). Germline-derived CDR1 and CDR2 are LNHNV and YYDKDF (reference sequence). The length of the CDR3 is 14 residues. The ends were cut back, 1 base at V and 3 bases at J, with 10 bases in the middle. As DNA, the CDR3 is TGTGCCACCAGCAGAGGGGGACTCAGCTACGAGCAGTACTTC. It encodes CATSRGGLSYEQYF.

This clone was detected only a few times. The chain couples TRBV5-5 to TRBJ1-4; D is possibly TRBD1 (5 bases). This CDR3 contains 16 residues. The V end was cut by 0 bases, the J end by 8 bases, with 17 bases between. Germline loops: CDR1 SGHKS, CDR2 YYEKEE (reference sequence). CDR3 in DNA: TGTGCCAGCAGCTTGGGACAGTTACGGAATGGGGAAAAACTGTTTTTT. This gives the protein CASSLGQLRNGEKLFF.

The V gene is TRBV2, the J gene TRBJ2-1; 8 nucleotides agree with TRBD2. The germline V gene has CDR1 SNHLY and CDR2 FYNNEI. This CDR3 has 15 residues. V lost 7 bases to trimming and J lost 6 bases; unmatched junction nucleotides: 11. The CDR3 DNA is TGTGCCAGCACAGAAAGCCGGGGGGGCGGCAATGAGCAGTTCTTC. Residues: CASTESRGGGNEQFF. Full variable domain (remainder filled in from reference TRBV2 and TRBJ2-1): EPEVTQTPSHQVTQMGQEVILRCVPISNHLYFYWYRQILGQKVEFLVSFYNNEISEKSEIFDDQFSVERPDGSNFTLKIRSTKLEDSAMYFCASTESRGGGNEQFFGPGTRLTVL.

This chain joins TRBV13 and TRBJ2-1, with D possibly TRBD1 on 6 matching bases. V was cut by 5 bases and J by 7 bases, with 12 bases left in between. Per the germline V gene, CDR1 is PRHDT and CDR2 is FYEKMQ (reference sequence). The CDR3 contains 13 residues. CDR3 DNA sequence: TGTGCCAGCAGCCCCGAAGGGGGAAATGAGCAGTTCTTC. It specifies CASSPEGGNEQFF.

V gene TRBV9 combines with J gene TRBJ2-1, with 8 bases lining up with TRBD2. V trimming: 2 bases; J trimming: 3 bases; junction bases outside the gene matches: 4. CDR1 is SGDLS, CDR2 YYNGEE, per germline. The CDR3 spans 15 residues. The CDR3 sequence is CASSVGTSNYNEQFF. CDR3 DNA: TGTGCCAGCAGCGTCGGGACTAGTAACTACAATGAGCAGTTCTTC.

The rearrangement joins TRBV6-5 to TRBJ1-1; 8 nucleotides align to TRBD1. V trimming: 4 bases; J trimming: 4 bases; junction bases outside the gene matches: 11. Germline assignment: CDR1 MNHEY and CDR2 SVGAGI. CDR3 length equals 16 residues. The CDR3 nucleotides read TGTGCCAGCAGTTCCGACCGGGACAGGAGGTTCACTGAAGCTTTCTTT. This translates into CASSSDRDRRFTEAFF.

This clone turned up a few times. CDR3 loop: CASSLTGLGAEAFF. The CDR3 DNA reads as TGTGCCAGCAGTCTGACAGGACTGGGGGCTGAAGCTTTCTTT. The genes are TRBV6-1 and TRBJ1-1; maybe TRBD1 (6 bases). This CDR3 contains 14 residues. Trimming removed 5 bases from V and 6 bases from J, with 16 bases in between. The V gene's germline CDR1 is MNHNS and CDR2 SASEGT.

This chain links TRBV6-5 with TRBJ2-3; possibly TRBD2 for D (6 bases). V was shortened by 4 bases and J by 2 bases, with 16 bases between the two germline ends. CDR1 MNHEY and CDR2 SVGAGI come from the germline V gene. CDR3 size: 16 residues. CDR3 coding DNA: TGTGCCAGCAGTTGGAACCTAGCGAGGCACACAGATACGCAGTATTTT. Protein: CASSWNLARHTDTQYF.

Concerning this clone itself: The same CDR3 also results from other DNA sequences found in this sample. V gene TRBV30 combines with J gene TRBJ1-5; a possible D gene is TRBD1 (5 bases). The germline gives CDR1 GTSNPN, CDR2 SVGIG (reference sequence). Trimming cost V 5 bases and J 3 bases, with 11 bases left between them. The CDR3 spans 13 residues. The CDR3 sequence is CAWGRGSNQPQHF. The CDR3 nucleotides are TGTGCCTGGGGCCGGGGGTCCAATCAGCCCCAGCATTTT.

This chain joins TRBV6-4 and TRBJ2-7; weak D call: TRBD2 (6 bases). V lost 9 bases and J lost 2, with 11 bases in between. The CDR3 loop spans 12 amino acids. The germline V gene has CDR1 MRHNA and CDR2 SNTAGT. Here the CDR3 DNA reads TGTGCCAGGGAGGGCCCGACCTACGAGCAGTACTTC. Amino acid sequence: CAREGPTYEQYF.

This chain uses TRBV6-5 with TRBJ1-3; 9 bases are a match to TRBD1. Germline V gene lookup returns CDR1 MNHEY and CDR2 SVGAGI. After removal of 6 bases from V and 5 bases from J, the junction contained 5 bases not matched to a gene. This CDR3 spans 14 amino acids. The CDR3 protein is CASRSGQGRNTIYF. The CDR3 nucleotides are TGTGCCAGCAGATCGGGACAGGGTAGAAACACCATATATTTT.

This chain links TRBV25-1 with TRBJ1-3, with D possibly matching TRBD1 (6 bases). V was shortened by 3 bases and J by 0 bases, with 12 bases between the two germline ends. The length of the CDR3 is 16 residues. Germline CDR1 MGHDK, CDR2 SYGVNS. The CDR3 DNA sequence: TGTGCCAGCAGTGACCTAGGGACACTCTCTGGAAACACCATATATTTT. It yields the protein CASSDLGTLSGNTIYF.

This sequence joins TRBV5-4 and TRBJ2-1; possible D gene TRBD2, 6 bases. Germline V gene lookup returns CDR1 SGHNT and CDR2 YYREEE (reference sequence). V was trimmed by 0 bases and J by 7 bases, leaving 14 bases between them. CDR3 length: 15 amino acids. Here the CDR3 DNA reads TGTGCCAGCAGCTTGGGTGGGGACTCAGGTAATGAGCAGTTCTTC. It yields the protein CASSLGGDSGNEQFF.

J is TRBJ2-1 and V is TRBV6-5; TRBD2 aligns across 10 bases. V dropped 2 bases and J dropped 7; count of bases not matched to a gene: 5. In germline, CDR1 is MNHEY, CDR2 SVGAGI. This CDR3 contains 15 residues. The CDR3 sequence is CASSYEREGPNEQFF. As DNA, the CDR3 is TGTGCCAGCAGTTACGAGCGGGAGGGCCCAAATGAGCAGTTCTTC.

The chain couples TRBV23-1 to TRBJ1-2, with TRBD1 as a possible D gene (5 bases). TRBV23-1 is recorded as an ORF, its role being uncertain. Trimming cost V 3 bases and J 2 bases, with 10 bases left between them. The CDR3 contains 14 residues. CDR3 sequence: CASSQRQKNYGYTF. CDR3 bases: TGCGCCAGCAGTCAGAGACAGAAAAACTATGGCTACACCTTC.

V usage is TRBV19 and J usage is TRBJ2-4; tentative D call: TRBD1 (5 bases). Germline values: CDR1 LNHDA, CDR2 SQIVND (reference sequence). Trimming took off 6 bases at V and 6 bases at J, with 15 bases between the two ends. The CDR3 has 14 amino acids. The CDR3: CASRRQGSGNIQYF. CDR3 nucleotides: TGTGCCAGTAGAAGGCAGGGATCTGGAAACATTCAGTACTTC.

CDR3 nucleotide sequence: TGTGCCAGCAGCCACGAGACAGGATGGAACACTGAAGCTTTCTTT. Encoded protein: CASSHETGWNTEAFF. The rearrangement joins TRBV14 to TRBJ1-1; D perhaps matches TRBD1 (6 bases). Germline V gives CDR1 SGHDN, CDR2 FVKESK. V lost 3 bases and J lost 1, with 12 bases in between. The CDR3 is 15 residues long. The full variable domain, its missing parts supplied by reference TRBV14 and TRBJ1-1, is EAGVTQFPSHSVIEKGQTVTLRCDPISGHDNLYWYRRVMGKEIKFLLHFVKESKQDESGMPNNRFLAERTGGTYSTLKVQPAELEDSGVYFCASSHETGWNTEAFFGQGTRLTVV.

CDR3 DNA sequence: TGTGCCAGCAGTGAACTAGCGGGGGGCGGGAATGAGCAGTTCTTC. This codes for CASSELAGGGNEQFF. The chain employs TRBV2 and TRBJ2-1, with 11 bases identical to TRBD2. The junction had 4 bases not matched to a gene; V was cut back by 2 bases and J by 7 bases. Germline V CDR1 and CDR2: SNHLY, FYNNEI. This CDR3 is 15 amino acids long. The full variable domain, its missing parts supplied by reference TRBV2 and TRBJ2-1, is EPEVTQTPSHQVTQMGQEVILRCVPISNHLYFYWYRQILGQKVEFLVSFYNNEISEKSEIFDDQFSVERPDGSNFTLKIRSTKLEDSAMYFCASSELAGGGNEQFFGPGTRLTVL.

The rearrangement joins TRBV15 to TRBJ2-7; no clear D. The CDR3 is 14 residues long. V was clipped by 0 bases and J by 1 base, with 7 bases between them. Germline V gene data show CDR1 as LNHNV and CDR2 as YYDKDF (reference sequence). CDR3 protein: CATSRDFGSYEQYF. CDR3 coding DNA: TGTGCCACCAGCAGAGATTTCGGGTCCTACGAGCAGTACTTC.

This clone was found once. V is TRBV13 and J is TRBJ1-1; D is undetermined. Germline values: CDR1 PRHDT, CDR2 FYEKMQ (reference sequence). V was shortened by 0 bases and J by 6 bases, with 8 bases between the two germline ends. This CDR3 has 13 residues. CDR3 nucleotides: TGTGCCAGCAGCTTAGGACGGGGAGCTGAAGCTTTCTTT. Protein sequence: CASSLGRGAEAFF.

This sequence joins TRBV6-5 and TRBJ1-2; the match to TRBD1 covers 9 bases. The trim removed 5 bases at V and 14 bases at J, leaving 9 bases unmatched. Germline assignment: CDR1 MNHEY and CDR2 SVGAGI. The CDR3 is 12 residues long. CDR3 sequence (DNA): TGTGCCAGCAGTCTCCGGGACAGGGAGGTTACCTTC. Encoded protein: CASSLRDREVTF.

This chain uses TRBV27 with TRBJ1-1, with a tentative D call TRBD1 (6 bases). CDR3 size: 14 residues. Germline lookup yields CDR1 MNHEY and CDR2 SMNVEV (reference sequence). V lost 4 bases, J lost 0 bases, and 9 bases lay in between. CDR3 in amino acids: CASSSGALNTEAFF. CDR3 DNA sequence: TGTGCCAGCAGTTCAGGGGCCCTGAACACTGAAGCTTTCTTT.